This T cell receptor beta chain was captured by sequencing in a study of control samples from healthy donors and cancer patients. The V end lost 5 bases, the J end lost 0 bases, and 14 bases lay between the germline ends. The germline V gene has CDR1 SGHTA and CDR2 FQGTGA. The CDR3 has 16 residues. Sequencing was performed with immunoSEQ multiplex PCR; in TCRdb, only in-frame clones are kept and a portion is missing. The sample includes 100,000 or so clones, more than 85% seen only once; the top ten take roughly 18%. The rearrangement links TRBV7-3 to TRBJ2-1, with unresolved D. Sequencing used blood. This sequence originates from a woman in her fifties or sixties in good health. CDR3 sequence: CASSLGSPSSYNEQFF. CDR3 sequence (DNA): TGTGCCAGCAGCCTCGGTTCTCCGAGCTCCTACAATGAGCAGTTCTTC.